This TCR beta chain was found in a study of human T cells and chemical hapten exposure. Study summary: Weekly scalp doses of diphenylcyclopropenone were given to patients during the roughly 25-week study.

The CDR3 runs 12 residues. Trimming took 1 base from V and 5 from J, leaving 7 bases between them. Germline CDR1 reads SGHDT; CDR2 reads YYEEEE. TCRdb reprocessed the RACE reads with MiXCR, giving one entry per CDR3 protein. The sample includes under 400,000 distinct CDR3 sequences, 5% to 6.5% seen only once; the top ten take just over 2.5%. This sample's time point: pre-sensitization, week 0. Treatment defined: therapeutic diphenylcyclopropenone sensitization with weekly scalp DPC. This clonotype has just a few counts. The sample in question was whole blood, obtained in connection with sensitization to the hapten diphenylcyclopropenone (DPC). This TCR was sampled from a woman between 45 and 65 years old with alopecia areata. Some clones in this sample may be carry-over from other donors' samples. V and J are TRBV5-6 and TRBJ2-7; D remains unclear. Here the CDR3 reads CASSLNENEQYF. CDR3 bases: TGTGCCAGCAGCTTGAACGAGAACGAGCAGTACTTC.